The entry below describes one T cell receptor (beta chain). No antigen is known for it. With 60 Vbeta and 13 Jbeta primers, the PCR was carried out. The assay was immunoSEQ multiplex PCR, and TCRdb's table has in-frame clones only and misses some. Of under 95,000 clones in the sample, roughly 80% were seen once. The sample originates from a study of cytomegalovirus exposure and HLA in healthy donors. Across the whole study: HLA-typed donors were the source of 83 million or so unique TCRs held in an early data release.

The study's findings and limits: A later examination showed that TCR association rates differed by HLA locus, with DRB1 most and HLA-C fewest. The presence/absence work took it that sequencing depth was about the same across donors. Among CMV-associated TCR beta chains, most appeared HLA-restricted in a later analysis.

CDR3 length: 18 residues. V shed 0 bases and J 2 bases; nucleotides not matched to a gene: 4. Germline V gene sequence: CDR1 SGHNT, CDR2 YYREEE (reference sequence). The sample consisted of PBMCs. The chain links TRBV5-4 to TRBJ2-1; 14 bases are a match to TRBD2. This receptor was taken from a middle-aged man in good health and CMV-seronegative. CDR3 in DNA: TGTGCCAGCAGCTTGGGTCCGGGACTAGCGGGGGCCTACAATGAGCAGTTCTTC. Amino acid sequence: CASSLGPGLAGAYNEQFF.